Listed below are T cell receptor beta chains from one sample, sequenced in a study of T cell responses to AZD1222 COVID-19 vaccine. Assay used: immunoSEQ multiplex PCR; TCRdb lists only in-frame clones, some missing. The sample gives about 130,000 clones, about 87% of which show up once; 4% to 5.5% is in the top ten. The sequencing here drew on peripheral blood, taken on day 0 of AZD1222 vaccination. Receptors originate from an adult in good health. The CDR3 runs from the conserved cysteine through the conserved F or W. D genes are given only for firm matches. Expanded clones get a size class; other rows say once, few or many, or leave the size out.

>TRBD1|NA|TRBV4-1|TRBJ1-5
TGCGCCAGCAGCCCGACTGACAGGGGTAGCAATCAGCCCCAGCATTTT
CASSPTDRGSNQPQHF
>NA|few|TRBV9|TRBJ1-5
TGTGCCAGCAGCGTAGGGCAGGGCGGCAATCAGCCCCAGCATTTT
CASSVGQGGNQPQHF
>NA|NA|TRBV2|TRBJ1-1
TGTGCCAGCAAGGGGATGGGCGGTGGGAACACTGAAGCTTTCTTT
CASKGMGGGNTEAFF
>TRBD1|NA|TRBV25-1|TRBJ1-4
TGTGCCAGCAGAGGGTGGGACAGGGGACGTCGGAGTAATGAAAAACTGTTTTTT
CASRGWDRGRRSNEKLFF
>NA|NA|TRBV19|TRBJ1-2
TGTGCCAGTAGTAAACAGGAGAACTATGGCTACACCTTC
CASSKQENYGYTF
>NA|few|TRBV7-6|TRBJ2-3
TGTGCCAGCAGCTTGTGGACAGATACGCAGTATTTT
CASSLWTDTQYF
>TRBD1|once|TRBV7-8|TRBJ1-3
TGTGCCAGCAGCTTCACCAGGGGGCTCTTTTCTGGAAACACCATATATTTT
CASSFTRGLFSGNTIYF
>NA|NA|TRBV7-8|TRBJ1-4
TGTGCCAGCAGCTTAGGGCAGGGAAATGAAAAACTGTTTTTT
CASSLGQGNEKLFF
>TRBD2|NA|TRBV27|TRBJ2-1
TGTGCCAGCAGTTCACTGAGCGGGAGAGTCGGCAATGAGCAGTTCTTC
CASSSLSGRVGNEQFF
>NA|NA|TRBV4-1|TRBJ2-7
TGCGCCAGCAGCCCCCGGGATATACCCTACGAGCAGTACTTC
CASSPRDIPYEQYF
>TRBD2|NA|TRBV4-3|TRBJ2-3
TGCGCCAGCAGCCAAGTGAGCGGGGGGGGAACAGATACGCAGTATTTT
CASSQVSGGGTDTQYF
>NA|NA|TRBV7-2|TRBJ1-3
TGTGCCAGCAGCCCCTCTAGCTCTGGAAACACCATATATTTT
CASSPSSSGNTIYF
>TRBD1|NA|TRBV6-4|TRBJ1-3
TGTGCCAGCAGTGACTCGAGACAGGGCCTTTCTGGAAACACCATATATTTT
CASSDSRQGLSGNTIYF
>TRBD2|NA|TRBV24-1|TRBJ2-2
TGTGCCACCAGTCGAACCCGCGGGAGGGCTGGGGAGCTGTTTTTT
CATSRTRGRAGELFF
>TRBD1|NA|TRBV29-1|TRBJ1-2
TGCAGCGCCCGGACAGGGGGGGATGGCTACACCTTC
CSARTGGDGYTF
>NA|once|TRBV7-5|TRBJ1-4
TGTGTCAGAAGCTTAGGGGGTCCGAATGAAAAACTGTTTTTT
CVRSLGGPNEKLFF
>NA|once|TRBV6-2/TRBV6-3|TRBJ2-5
TGTGCCAGCAGCCTAGACAGACAGACCCAGTACTTC
CASSLDRQTQYF
>TRBD2|NA|TRBV7-2|TRBJ2-7
TGTGCCAGCAGCTTTTCTGGCGGGGGGTGGAGCTACGAGCAGTACTTC
CASSFSGGGWSYEQYF
>TRBD2|NA|TRBV15|TRBJ2-1
TGTGCCACCAGCAGAGAACTAGCGGGAGTTTACAATGAGCAGTTCTTC
CATSRELAGVYNEQFF
>NA|NA|TRBV2|TRBJ2-3
TGTGCCAGCAGTGTCACAGATACGCAGTATTTT
CASSVTDTQYF
>NA|NA|TRBV29-1|TRBJ2-7
TGCAGCGTTGAGAGGGGCTACGAGCAGTACTTC
CSVERGYEQYF